This TCR beta chain was recovered during a study of blood T cell repertoires in COVID-19. Study at large: Sites across the United States, Italy and Spain contributed samples from acute and convalescent COVID-19. T cells, B-cell-depleted T cells, or PBMCs supplied cDNA or gDNA.

As handled by the study authors: Researchers report that nucleated cell counts were estimated from reference gene primer amplification. Repertoires were generated with immunoSEQ multiplex PCR, while TCRdb's copy carries only in-frame clones and drops some. V, J and clone size reflect that table, while D and trimming were determined from the DNA. The sample records over 85,000 clones, about 87% being singletons. The V end lost 1 base, the J end lost 2 bases, and 7 bases lay between the germline ends. The CDR3 totals 14 residues. In germline, CDR1 is KGHDR, CDR2 SFDVKD. The sample comprised peripheral blood. This TCR was recovered from a man aged 50 to 60 with active or convalescent COVID-19. V and J are TRBV24-1 and TRBJ1-2; tentative D call: TRBD1 (5 bases). CDR3 region: CATSDFDRNYGYTF. CDR3 sequence (DNA): TGTGCCACCAGTGATTTCGACAGAAACTATGGCTACACCTTC.